This TCR beta chain was identified in a study of T cell clones after liver transplantation. This clone was seen a single time. Assay used: immunoSEQ multiplex PCR; TCRdb lists only in-frame clones, some missing. The top ten clones hold over 6.5% of a sample with roughly 55,000 clones, about four fifths of them seen once. This CDR3 region has 12 residues. Trimming removed 5 bases from V and 7 bases from J, with 12 bases in between. Germline V CDR1 and CDR2: SQVTM, ANQGSEA. The receptor comes from a human donor who received a liver transplant. The chain uses TRBV29-1 and TRBJ2-1, with a possible D match to TRBD1 (5 bases). Sequenced here: CD4+ T cells from blood, sampled before liver transplant. In nucleotides, the CDR3 is TGCAGCGTTTTTAGACAGTCTAATGAGCAGTTCTTC. Protein: CSVFRQSNEQFF.